Shown below are 19 T cell receptor beta chains from a single sample sequenced in a study of cytomegalovirus exposure and HLA in healthy donors. This PCR relied on a set of 60 Vbeta primers and 13 Jbeta primers. The assay was immunoSEQ multiplex PCR, and TCRdb's table has in-frame clones only and misses some. Here the sample spans 100,000 to 150,000 clones, 80% being singletons. Sequencing was performed on PBMCs. These receptors came from a man between 40 and 49 years old in good health and CMV-seronegative.

The sample holds a few counts of this clone. The chain combines TRBV27 with TRBJ2-7, with 8 bases aligning to TRBD1. Germline loops: CDR1 MNHEY, CDR2 SMNVEV (reference sequence). This CDR3 contains 13 residues. After removal of 5 bases from V and 5 bases from J, the junction contained 5 bases not matched to a gene. This chain's CDR3 is CASSPRTGNEQYF. As DNA, the CDR3 is TGTGCCAGCAGTCCCAGGACAGGGAACGAGCAGTACTTC.

This clone appeared once. The rearrangement joins TRBV28 to TRBJ1-4; 10 nucleotides match TRBD1. V gave up 5 bases and J gave up 2 bases; unmatched junction bases: 11. The CDR3 is 18 residues long. The germline CDR1 and CDR2 sequences are MDHEN and SYDVKM. The CDR3 here is CASSMDRGGFATNEKLFF. For the CDR3, the DNA is TGTGCCAGCAGTATGGACAGGGGGGGCTTTGCGACTAATGAAAAACTGTTTTTT. Full variable domain (remainder filled in from reference TRBV28 and TRBJ1-4): DVKVTQSSRYLVKRTGEKVFLECVQDMDHENMFWYRQDPGLGLRLIYFSYDVKMKEKGDIPEGYSVSREKKERFSLILESASTNQTSMYLCASSMDRGGFATNEKLFFGSGTQLSVL.

The CDR3 reads CASSSRRANTGELFF. In nucleotides, the CDR3 is TGTGCCAGCAGCTCTAGACGTGCGAACACCGGGGAGCTGTTTTTT. The rearrangement joins TRBV7-9 to TRBJ2-2; no definite D call. Deletions cut 4 bases from V and 0 bases from J, with 9 bases between. The germline gives CDR1 SEHNR, CDR2 FQNEAQ (reference sequence). The CDR3 has 15 residues.

The J gene is TRBJ1-2, the V gene TRBV7-8, with TRBD1 matching 10 bases. Per germline, CDR1 SGHVS and CDR2 FQNEAQ. The CDR3 covers 15 residues. The junction had 8 bases not matched to a gene; V was cut back by 4 bases and J by 6 bases. CDR3 in amino acids: CASSSRQGARNGYTF. In nucleotides, the CDR3 is TGTGCCAGCAGCTCCCGACAGGGGGCACGTAATGGCTACACCTTC.

V and J are TRBV6-1 and TRBJ1-1; D not certain. With 1 base removed from V and 1 base from J, the gap between germline ends came to 10 bases. This CDR3 has 15 amino acids. Germline CDR1 and CDR2: MNHNS and SASEGT. The CDR3 here is CASSEGGGWNTEAFF. Written as DNA, the CDR3 is TGTGCCAGCAGTGAAGGCGGAGGGTGGAACACTGAAGCTTTCTTT.

The chain recombines TRBV29-1 with TRBJ2-1; 7 bases fit TRBD1. The germline V gene has CDR1 SQVTM and CDR2 ANQGSEA. The CDR3 extends over 16 amino acids. V shed 1 base, J shed 0 bases, and the junction held 6 bases outside the gene matches. In nucleotides, the CDR3 is TGCAGCGTTGAAGTTGGGACAGCCTACTCCTACAATGAGCAGTTCTTC. It yields the protein CSVEVGTAYSYNEQFF.

This clone was detected only a few times. The chain joins TRBV7-9 to TRBJ1-2; no definite D call. The V end was cut by 5 bases, the J end by 4 bases, with 11 bases between. In germline, CDR1 is SEHNR, CDR2 FQNEAQ (reference sequence). The CDR3 is made up of 13 amino acids. CDR3 sequence: CASSVHGGYGYTF. In DNA form, the CDR3 reads TGTGCCAGCAGCGTCCATGGAGGCTATGGCTACACCTTC. Full variable domain (remainder filled in from reference TRBV7-9 and TRBJ1-2): DTGVSQNPRHKITKRGQNVTFRCDPISEHNRLYWYRQTLGQGPEFLTYFQNEAQLEKSRLLSDRFSAERPKGSFSTLEIQRTEQGDSAMYLCASSVHGGYGYTFGSGTRLTVV.

This chain connects TRBV28 to TRBJ2-1; a weak D match, TRBD2 (5 bases). CDR3 length: 15 residues. The germline CDR1 and CDR2 sequences are MDHEN and SYDVKM. Deletions cut 5 bases from V and 7 bases from J, with 18 bases between. This CDR3 reads CASSPRTGLLNEQFF. In DNA form, the CDR3 reads TGTGCCAGCAGTCCCCGGACTGGCTTATTGAATGAGCAGTTCTTC.

In this sample, this clone turned up once. The chain has TRBV15 and TRBJ2-7; 12 bases fit TRBD1. Germline V gene data show CDR1 as LNHNV and CDR2 as YYDKDF (reference sequence). V lost 2 bases and J lost 5; bases outside the gene matches: 7. CDR3 size: 16 residues. The CDR3 reads CATSRSGTGGRNEQYF. Here the CDR3 DNA reads TGTGCCACCAGCAGATCCGGGACAGGGGGCAGGAACGAGCAGTACTTC.

This clone was detected a few times. The DNA of the CDR3 is TGTGCCAGCAGAACAGGGGGCGATCAGCCCCAGCATTTT. Its translation is CASRTGGDQPQHF. The rearrangement links TRBV6-5 to TRBJ1-5; TRBD1 matches at 9 bases. CDR3 length: 13 amino acids. Trimming took 6 bases from V and 5 from J; bases not matched to a gene: 2. Germline CDR1 is MNHEY and CDR2 is SVGAGI.

The chain carries TRBV28 and TRBJ1-4, with unresolved D. The ends were cut back, 3 bases at V and 0 bases at J, with 5 bases in the middle. This CDR3 has 14 residues. Germline V gene lookup returns CDR1 MDHEN and CDR2 SYDVKM. As DNA, the CDR3 is TGTGCCAGCAGTTTCGGTCCAACTAATGAAAAACTGTTTTTT. Amino acids: CASSFGPTNEKLFF.

This sequence joins TRBV15 and TRBJ1-5; 7 nucleotides line up with TRBD1. Germline V gene lookup returns CDR1 LNHNV and CDR2 YYDKDF (reference sequence). The CDR3 is 18 residues long. V gave up 0 bases and J gave up 1 base; unmatched junction bases: 9. DNA of the CDR3: TGTGCCACCAGCAGAGAGGGGAAGGGGGCCAAGAGCAATCAGCCCCAGCATTTT. Translating it yields CATSREGKGAKSNQPQHF.

DNA for the CDR3: TGTGCCAGCAGTTTGGGAGCGAACACTGAAGCTTTCTTT. It translates to CASSLGANTEAFF. V gene TRBV27 combines with J gene TRBJ1-1; D gene ambiguous. The germline gives CDR1 MNHEY, CDR2 SMNVEV (reference sequence). The CDR3 is 13 residues long. Trimming took off 3 bases at V and 1 base at J, with 6 bases between the two ends.

The gene calls are TRBV5-1 and TRBJ2-7; 10 bases are shared with TRBD1. CDR3 size: 15 residues. The V and J ends lost 0 bases and 2 bases, in that order; junction bases with no gene match: 2. Germline CDR1 and CDR2: SGHRS and YFSETQ. The CDR3 DNA reads TGCGCCAGCAGCTTGGCCGGGACAGGGGCCTACGAGCAGTACTTC. Amino acids: CASSLAGTGAYEQYF.

This clone was picked up a small number of times. V and J are TRBV30 and TRBJ2-1, with D possibly TRBD2 on 5 matching bases. Trimming removed 4 bases at V and 5 bases at J, with 12 bases between. This CDR3 is 13 amino acids long. CDR1 is GTSNPN and CDR2 is SVGIG in the germline V gene (reference sequence). CDR3 nucleotides: TGTGCCTGGAACGGCAGGCGGGACAATGAGCAGTTCTTC. Its translation is CAWNGRRDNEQFF.

This clone appeared a single time. The CDR3 DNA reads TGCGCCAGCAGCTTGGGCGCTTCCTACGAGCAGTACTTC. Residues: CASSLGASYEQYF. The V gene is TRBV5-1, the J gene TRBJ2-7, with D uncertain. V lost 0 bases, J lost 1 base, and 5 bases lay in between. Germline CDR1 and CDR2: SGHRS and YFSETQ. This CDR3 is built from 13 residues.

The chain couples TRBV5-6 to TRBJ2-3; 11 nucleotides line up with TRBD1. The CDR3 is made up of 15 amino acids. Germline CDR1 SGHDT, CDR2 YYEEEE. Losses at the gene ends were 4 bases for V and 6 bases for J; bases not matched to a gene: 7. In DNA, the CDR3 is TGTGCCAGCAGCCAATACTGGACAGGGGGCGATACGCAGTATTTT. Protein sequence: CASSQYWTGGDTQYF.

The chain links TRBV6-1 to TRBJ2-1; D call uncertain. V was shortened by 3 bases and J by 7 bases, with 4 bases between the two germline ends. The CDR3 consists of 11 residues. Per the germline V gene, CDR1 is MNHNS and CDR2 is SASEGT. The chain's CDR3 is CASSDLNEQFF. CDR3 in DNA: TGTGCCAGCAGTGACTTAAATGAGCAGTTCTTC.

The chain recombines TRBV27 with TRBJ1-1; TRBD1 matches at 8 bases. V was pared by 3 bases and J by 1 base, with 1 base of the junction left unmatched. This CDR3 has 14 residues. From germline, CDR1 is MNHEY and CDR2 SMNVEV (reference sequence). The CDR3 reads CASSLGQENTEAFF. The CDR3 nucleotides are TGTGCCAGCAGTTTGGGACAGGAGAACACTGAAGCTTTCTTT.